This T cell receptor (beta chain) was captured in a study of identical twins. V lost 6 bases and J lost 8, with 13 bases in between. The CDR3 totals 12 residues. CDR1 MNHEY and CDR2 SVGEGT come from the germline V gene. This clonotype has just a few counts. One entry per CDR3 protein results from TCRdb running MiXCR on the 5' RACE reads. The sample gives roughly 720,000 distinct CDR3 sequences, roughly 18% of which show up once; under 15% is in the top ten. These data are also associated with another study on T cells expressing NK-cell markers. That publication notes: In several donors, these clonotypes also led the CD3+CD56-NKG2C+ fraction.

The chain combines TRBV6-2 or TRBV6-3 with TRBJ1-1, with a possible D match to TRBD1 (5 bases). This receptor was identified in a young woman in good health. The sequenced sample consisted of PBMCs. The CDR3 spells CASSPREGEAFF. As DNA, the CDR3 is TGTGCCAGCAGCCCGAGGGAGGGGGAAGCTTTCTTT.